Below are 27 T cell receptor beta chains sequenced from a single sample in a study of cytomegalovirus exposure and HLA in healthy donors. The PCR had 60 Vbeta and 13 Jbeta primers. Generated by immunoSEQ multiplex PCR, the TCRdb table keeps only in-frame clones and is missing some. The repertoire holds 110,000 or so clones, 65% to 85% seen once, with 6.1% in the top ten. The sample comprised PBMCs. The receptors originated from a man aged 18 to 30 in good health and CMV-seronegative.

The CDR3 protein is CASSIANPLAKNIQYF. DNA for the CDR3: TGTGCCAGTAGTATAGCAAACCCACTAGCCAAAAACATTCAGTACTTC. The rearrangement links TRBV19 to TRBJ2-4; no definite D call. This CDR3 comprises 16 residues. Germline lookup yields CDR1 LNHDA and CDR2 SQIVND (reference sequence). V lost 1 base to trimming and J lost 0 bases, with 10 bases between them.

The CDR3 is CASSFSSYEQYF. CDR3 nucleotides: TGTGCCAGCAGCTTTAGTAGCTACGAGCAGTACTTC. The rearrangement joins TRBV7-9 to TRBJ2-7; D not resolved. The CDR3 runs to 12 residues. Between the trimmed V and J ends, which lost 3 bases and 3 bases, there was a span of 6 bases. Germline CDR1 and CDR2: SEHNR and FQNEAQ (reference sequence).

This rearrangement joins TRBV7-2 to TRBJ1-2; 8 positions agree with TRBD1. CDR1 and CDR2 from the germline V gene are SGHTA and FQGNSA. V lost 1 base, J lost 3 bases, and 7 bases stayed unmatched. CDR3 length: 16 amino acids. CDR3 residues: CASSLVSGGLDYGYTF. The CDR3 DNA sequence: TGTGCCAGCAGCTTAGTTTCAGGGGGCCTAGACTATGGCTACACCTTC.

V gene TRBV29-1 combines with J gene TRBJ1-1; TRBD1 is a possible D gene (6 bases). V was trimmed by 7 bases and J by 0 bases, leaving 9 bases between them. This CDR3 is built from 12 residues. Germline CDR1 and CDR2: SQVTM and ANQGSEA. The chain's CDR3 is CSARTVNTEAFF. CDR3 DNA sequence: TGCAGCGCCCGGACAGTGAACACTGAAGCTTTCTTT.

V and J are TRBV6-5 and TRBJ1-2; D remains unclear. The CDR3 sequence is 13 residues long. The V gene's germline CDR1 is MNHEY and CDR2 SVGAGI. V was pared by 3 bases and J by 1 base, with 6 bases between. CDR3 coding DNA: TGTGCCAGCAGTTATGGCAATAACTATGGCTACACCTTC. It translates to CASSYGNNYGYTF.

This chain joins TRBV11-2 and TRBJ2-1; D perhaps matches TRBD2 (6 bases). V shed 5 bases and J shed 7 bases, with 18 bases lying between them. Germline-derived CDR1 and CDR2 are SGHAT and FQNNGV. This CDR3 contains 15 residues. The CDR3: CASSVRMGRRNEQFF. The CDR3 nucleotides are TGTGCCAGCAGCGTCCGGATGGGGAGGAGAAATGAGCAGTTCTTC.

This clone was picked up one time. V usage is TRBV19 and J usage is TRBJ2-3; D ambiguous. V lost 5 bases and J lost 5, with 8 bases in between. Germline V gene lookup returns CDR1 LNHDA and CDR2 SQIVND (reference sequence). The CDR3 is 12 residues long. DNA of the CDR3: TGTGCCAGTAGTCGAACCGGAGATACGCAGTATTTT. Translating it yields CASSRTGDTQYF.

This chain links TRBV6-4 with TRBJ2-1; TRBD2 matches at 9 bases. The trim removed 4 bases at V and 6 bases at J, leaving 10 bases unmatched. The CDR3 contains 16 residues. CDR1 and CDR2 from the germline V gene are MRHNA and SNTAGT. The CDR3 nucleotides are TGTGCCAGCAGTGGAAGTGCGGGAGGGCCCTCCAATGAGCAGTTCTTC. This codes for CASSGSAGGPSNEQFF.

J is TRBJ2-7 and V is TRBV4-2, with D perhaps TRBD2 (6 bases). Trimming stripped 6 bases from V and 3 bases from J, with 12 bases between. This CDR3 is built from 13 residues. The germline V gene encodes CDR1 LGHNA and CDR2 YNFKEQ. The CDR3 region has the DNA TGTGCCAGCAGGCGGGAAATTAGCTACGAGCAGTACTTC. Its protein is CASRREISYEQYF.

This clone was counted a single time. V gene TRBV5-1 combines with J gene TRBJ2-7; a weak D match, TRBD2 (6 bases). The CDR3 is 15 amino acids. The V end lost 2 bases, the J end lost 3 bases, and 15 bases lay between the germline ends. Germline CDR1 is SGHRS and CDR2 is YFSETQ. CDR3 in amino acids: CASSFHAGGVYEQYF. The CDR3, as DNA: TGCGCCAGCAGCTTCCACGCGGGCGGGGTCTACGAGCAGTACTTC. Based on the CDR3 plus reference TRBV5-1 and TRBJ2-7, the full variable domain is KAGVTQTPRYLIKTRGQQVTLSCSPISGHRSVSWYQQTPGQGLQFLFEYFSETQRNKGNFPGRFSGRQFSNSRSEMNVSTLELGDSALYLCASSFHAGGVYEQYFGPGTRLTVT.

For the CDR3, the DNA is TGTGCCAGCAGCTTGGTTGGGACAGGGGCCTACGAGCAGTACTTC. As protein: CASSLVGTGAYEQYF. J is TRBJ2-7 and V is TRBV5-4, with 10 bases matching TRBD1. The germline gives CDR1 SGHNT, CDR2 YYREEE (reference sequence). CDR3 length equals 15 residues. The trim removed 0 bases at V and 2 bases at J, leaving 2 bases unmatched.

The genes are TRBV11-2 and TRBJ2-7; the match to TRBD2 covers 7 bases. The CDR3 has 13 residues. The V gene end was trimmed by 5 bases and the J gene end by 5 bases; junction bases not matched to a gene: 6. Germline V gives CDR1 SGHAT, CDR2 FQNNGV. This CDR3 is CASSLGRVNEQYF. The CDR3 DNA follows: TGTGCCAGCAGCCTAGGGAGGGTGAACGAGCAGTACTTC.

V is TRBV2 and J is TRBJ2-2, with 7 bases identical to TRBD2. Germline trimming cut 2 bases from V and 4 bases from J; bases unmatched to any gene: 7. Germline CDR1 SNHLY, CDR2 FYNNEI. The CDR3 covers 16 residues. This CDR3 is CASSEIPSGFTGELFF. The DNA of the CDR3 is TGTGCCAGCAGTGAAATCCCTAGCGGTTTCACCGGGGAGCTGTTTTTT.

The CDR3 DNA reads TGTGCCAGCAGCCAAGCTAGGTACAATGAGCAGTTCTTC. This codes for CASSQARYNEQFF. This chain uses TRBV4-2 with TRBJ2-1; D is unclear. From germline, CDR1 is LGHNA and CDR2 YNFKEQ. Trimming shortened V by 1 base and J by 4 bases, and 5 bases separated the two germline ends. The CDR3 consists of 13 residues.

This clone occurred once. The V gene is TRBV28, the J gene TRBJ2-7; a weak D match, TRBD1 (5 bases). The germline V gene has CDR1 MDHEN and CDR2 SYDVKM. The CDR3 covers 14 residues. Trimming cost V 2 bases and J 1 base, with 9 bases left between them. The CDR3: CASSLDSLSYEQYF. DNA of the CDR3: TGTGCCAGCAGTTTAGACAGTTTGTCCTACGAGCAGTACTTC. Combining the CDR3 with reference TRBV28 and TRBJ2-7 gives the whole variable domain DVKVTQSSRYLVKRTGEKVFLECVQDMDHENMFWYRQDPGLGLRLIYFSYDVKMKEKGDIPEGYSVSREKKERFSLILESASTNQTSMYLCASSLDSLSYEQYFGPGTRLTVT.

The V and J genes are TRBV5-6 and TRBJ2-7, with D possibly TRBD2 on 5 matching bases. V was trimmed by 3 bases and J by 0 bases, leaving 16 bases between them. Germline CDR1 SGHDT, CDR2 YYEEEE. The CDR3 covers 16 residues. The CDR3 reads CASSSYTRYGSYEQYF. CDR3 DNA sequence: TGTGCCAGCAGCTCCTATACTAGATATGGCTCCTACGAGCAGTACTTC.

The chain is built from TRBV4-1 and TRBJ1-5; tentative D call: TRBD1 (5 bases). CDR3 size: 15 residues. The V end lost 5 bases, the J end lost 0 bases, and 11 bases lay between the germline ends. The V gene's germline CDR1 is MGHRA and CDR2 YSYEKL. In DNA form, the CDR3 reads TGCGCCAGCAGCTTGGACATTAATAGCAATCAGCCCCAGCATTTT. Its protein is CASSLDINSNQPQHF.

This clone was detected only once. The chain combines TRBV28 with TRBJ2-3; the match to TRBD2 covers 9 bases. Losses at the gene ends were 5 bases for V and 10 bases for J; bases not matched to a gene: 10. The CDR3 length is 14 residues. CDR1 and CDR2 (germline): MDHEN, SYDVKM. The CDR3 sequence: CASSPGLASSSQYF. CDR3 nucleotide sequence: TGTGCCAGCAGTCCGGGACTAGCCTCCTCATCGCAGTATTTT. Drawing the rest from reference TRBV28 and TRBJ2-3, the complete variable domain is DVKVTQSSRYLVKRTGEKVFLECVQDMDHENMFWYRQDPGLGLRLIYFSYDVKMKEKGDIPEGYSVSREKKERFSLILESASTNQTSMYLCASSPGLASSSQYFGPGTRLTVL.

In its sample, this clone was seen a few times. The rearrangement links TRBV5-5 to TRBJ2-1; TRBD2 matches 7 bases. Germline V gives CDR1 SGHKS, CDR2 YYEKEE (reference sequence). The CDR3 consists of 15 residues. J was trimmed by 8 bases and V by 1 base; bases with no gene match: 9. The CDR3 reads CASSLSGRARDEQFF. CDR3 nucleotides: TGTGCCAGCAGCTTGAGTGGGAGGGCCAGGGATGAGCAGTTCTTC. Full variable domain (missing parts from reference TRBV5-5 and TRBJ2-1): DAGVTQSPTHLIKTRGQQVTLRCSPISGHKSVSWYQQVLGQGPQFIFQYYEKEERGRGNFPDRFSARQFPNYSSELNVNALLLGDSALYLCASSLSGRARDEQFFGPGTRLTVL.

The genes are TRBV19 and TRBJ2-6; maybe TRBD2 (6 bases). V was pared by 3 bases and J by 0 bases, with 9 bases between. The germline V gene encodes CDR1 LNHDA and CDR2 SQIVND (reference sequence). This CDR3 is built from 16 residues. CDR3 amino acids: CASSIFSGSGANVLTF. CDR3 DNA: TGTGCCAGTAGTATCTTTAGCGGCTCTGGGGCCAACGTCCTGACTTTC.

This CDR3 is CASSESDLSTEPNEQFF. The DNA of the CDR3 is TGTGCCAGCAGTGAATCCGATCTTTCGACAGAACCTAATGAGCAGTTCTTC. This chain links TRBV25-1 with TRBJ2-1; a weak D match, TRBD1 (5 bases). Germline CDR1 reads MGHDK; CDR2 reads SYGVNS. The CDR3 covers 17 residues. The V gene lost 1 base and the J gene lost 7 bases, with 20 bases spanning the gap.

Here the CDR3 reads CASSPGQTTNEKLFF. The CDR3 region has the DNA TGTGCCAGCAGCCCAGGGCAGACCACTAATGAAAAACTGTTTTTT. The chain has TRBV7-7 and TRBJ1-4, with D tentatively TRBD1 (5 bases). Germline V gives CDR1 SSHAT, CDR2 FNYEAQ (reference sequence). Trimming removed 5 bases from V and 2 bases from J, with 12 bases in between. The CDR3 runs to 15 residues.

This clone was seen once. This chain connects TRBV10-2 to TRBJ2-3; 7 nucleotides agree with TRBD2. Per germline, CDR1 WSHSY and CDR2 SAAADI. This CDR3 is 18 amino acids long. V shed 7 bases, J shed 2 bases, and the junction held 18 bases outside the gene matches. The CDR3 spells CASKGGGRTKLHTDTQYF. The CDR3 nucleotides read TGCGCCAGCAAGGGAGGCGGGAGAACCAAATTACACACAGATACGCAGTATTTT.

This chain links TRBV15 with TRBJ1-2; possible D gene TRBD1, 6 bases. The V gene's germline CDR1 is LNHNV and CDR2 YYDKDF (reference sequence). Trimming pared 0 bases from V and 0 bases from J, leaving 8 bases between. The CDR3 contains 15 residues. The CDR3 is CATSREQGANYGYTF. The CDR3 DNA sequence: TGTGCCACCAGCAGAGAACAGGGAGCTAACTATGGCTACACCTTC.

J is TRBJ2-1 and V is TRBV30; TRBD2 matches at 15 bases. Germline assignment: CDR1 GTSNPN and CDR2 SVGIG (reference sequence). The CDR3 sequence is 16 residues long. Unmatched junction bases numbered 9, after V lost 4 bases and J lost 8 bases. The CDR3 bases are TGTGCCTGGATTACAGGGACTAGCGGGAGGCCCTATGAGCAGTTCTTC. As protein: CAWITGTSGRPYEQFF.

This clone has a handful of counts. The chain links TRBV5-5 to TRBJ1-2; D may be TRBD1 (6 bases). The CDR3 is made up of 14 amino acids. Per the germline V gene, CDR1 is SGHKS and CDR2 is YYEKEE (reference sequence). Trimming took 0 bases from V and 7 from J, leaving 13 bases between them. This chain's CDR3 is CASSLGQGRAGYTF. CDR3 coding DNA: TGTGCCAGCAGCTTGGGTCAGGGGAGGGCTGGCTACACCTTC.

The chain links TRBV5-6 to TRBJ2-1; D unresolved. The CDR3 runs 13 residues. The germline V gene encodes CDR1 SGHDT and CDR2 YYEEEE. V shed 1 base and J shed 6 bases, with 8 bases lying between them. CDR3 amino acids: CASSLYSVNEQFF. The CDR3 DNA is TGTGCCAGCAGCTTGTACTCCGTCAATGAGCAGTTCTTC.